This T cell receptor (beta chain) derives from a study of T cells in Graves' hyperthyroidism and ophthalmopathy. Study-level findings and limits: Most expanded thyroid clonotypes above 0.001 recurred in blood. The authors' 13 V-J model separated ophthalmopathy from stable hyperthyroidism.

Patients were excluded because of uncontrolled infection, other autoimmune disease, pregnancy or lactation. The source of the PBMCs was 10 ml of fresh peripheral blood. There were TCR beta CDR3 regions amplified from RNA transcripts. TCR CDR3 regions were first amplified by RT-PCR with HTBI primers. MiXCR, run by TCRdb on the multiplex PCR reads, gives a single entry per CDR3 protein. The sample holds under 400,000 distinct CDR3 sequences, about a sixth seen once. The CDR3 extends over 16 amino acids. The germline CDR1 and CDR2 sequences are MNHEY and SVGAGI. V was clipped by 0 bases and J by 0 bases, with 11 bases between them. This clonotype appeared many times. Its specificity is not known.

The sample taken for sequencing was blood. The chain uses TRBV6-5 and TRBJ2-5, with D perhaps matching TRBD1 (6 bases). This TCR came from a woman in her 40s with Graves' ophthalmopathy. CDR3 region: CASSYSLDSYQETQYF. The CDR3 DNA follows: TGTGCCAGCAGTTACTCGTTGGACAGTTACCAAGAGACCCAGTACTTC.